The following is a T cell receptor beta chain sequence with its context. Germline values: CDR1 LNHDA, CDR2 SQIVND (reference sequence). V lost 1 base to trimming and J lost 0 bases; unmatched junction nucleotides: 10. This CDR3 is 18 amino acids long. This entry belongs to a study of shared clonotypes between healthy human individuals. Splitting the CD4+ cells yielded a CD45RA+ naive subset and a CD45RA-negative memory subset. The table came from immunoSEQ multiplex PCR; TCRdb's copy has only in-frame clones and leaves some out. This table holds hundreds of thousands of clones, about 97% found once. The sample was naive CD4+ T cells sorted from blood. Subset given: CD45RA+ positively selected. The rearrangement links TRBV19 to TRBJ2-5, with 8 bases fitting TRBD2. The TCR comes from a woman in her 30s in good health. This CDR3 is CASSIGPQAGVYQETQYF. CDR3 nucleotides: TGTGCCAGTAGTATAGGCCCCCAAGCGGGAGTCTACCAAGAGACCCAGTACTTC. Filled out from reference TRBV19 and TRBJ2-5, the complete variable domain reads DGGITQSPKYLFRKEGQNVTLSCEQNLNHDAMYWYRQDPGQGLRLIYYSQIVNDFQKGDIAEGYSVSREKKESFPLTVTSAQKNPTAFYLCASSIGPQAGVYQETQYFGPGTRLLVL.